These 14 T cell receptor beta chains were all obtained from the same sample, sequenced in a study of blood T cell repertoires in COVID-19. Generated by immunoSEQ multiplex PCR, the TCRdb table keeps only in-frame clones and is missing some. The sample lists approximately 89,000 clones, about 81% occurring once. The sequenced sample was peripheral blood. The receptors shown here come from a human donor in a cohort sampled during active COVID-19.

J is TRBJ2-1 and V is TRBV5-1; 9 nucleotides align to TRBD2. The CDR3 runs 15 residues. CDR1 is SGHRS and CDR2 is YFSETQ in the germline V gene. Losses at the gene ends were 4 bases for V and 3 bases for J; bases not matched to a gene: 5. The CDR3 DNA reads TGCGCCAGCAGCCGTAGCGGGGGAAACTACAATGAGCAGTTCTTC. It encodes CASSRSGGNYNEQFF.

The rearrangement links TRBV5-6 to TRBJ1-5; D call uncertain. The CDR3 spans 13 residues. V was shortened by 2 bases and J by 1 base, with 4 bases between the two germline ends. From germline, CDR1 is SGHDT and CDR2 YYEEEE. CDR3 residues: CASSFGSNQPQHF. CDR3 sequence (DNA): TGTGCCAGCAGCTTCGGGAGCAATCAGCCCCAGCATTTT.

The V gene is TRBV7-9, the J gene TRBJ1-1; D unclear. Germline V gene sequence: CDR1 SEHNR, CDR2 FQNEAQ (reference sequence). V lost 1 base and J 4 bases, leaving 19 bases between the germline ends. The CDR3 is made up of 17 amino acids. CDR3 coding DNA: TGTGCCAGCAGCTTAGGGTTCGTCGAGGGTGTAAGCACTGAAGCTTTCTTT. This translates into CASSLGFVEGVSTEAFF.

The chain couples TRBV7-9 to TRBJ2-1, with unresolved D. Trimming removed 3 bases at V and 0 bases at J, with 6 bases between. Per germline, CDR1 SEHNR and CDR2 FQNEAQ (reference sequence). The CDR3 runs to 14 residues. DNA for the CDR3: TGTGCCAGCAGCTTCACGAGCTCCTACAATGAGCAGTTCTTC. Translation: CASSFTSSYNEQFF. Based on the CDR3 plus reference TRBV7-9 and TRBJ2-1, the full variable domain is DTGVSQNPRHKITKRGQNVTFRCDPISEHNRLYWYRQTLGQGPEFLTYFQNEAQLEKSRLLSDRFSAERPKGSFSTLEIQRTEQGDSAMYLCASSFTSSYNEQFFGPGTRLTVL.

The V gene is TRBV3-1 (or the pseudogene TRBV3-2), the J gene TRBJ1-3, with unresolved D. CDR3 length equals 12 residues. Deletions cut 6 bases from V and 4 bases from J, with 7 bases between. CDR1 is LGHDT and CDR2 is YNNKEL in the germline V gene (reference sequence). The DNA for the CDR3 is TGTGCCAGCAGACACAAGGGAAACACCATATATTTT. This gives the protein CASRHKGNTIYF.

V gene TRBV5-6 combines with J gene TRBJ2-7; TRBD2 aligns across 7 bases. The CDR3 is 14 amino acids. Germline trimming cut 5 bases from V and 1 base from J; bases unmatched to any gene: 6. Germline loops: CDR1 SGHDT, CDR2 YYEEEE. CDR3 nucleotides: TGTGCCAGCAGGGGGAGGGGCCAGTCCTACGAGCAGTACTTC. Protein sequence: CASRGRGQSYEQYF.

The chain has TRBV5-1 and TRBJ2-5, with TRBD1 identical over 7 bases. Trimming removed 2 bases from V and 1 base from J; junction bases left unmatched: 5. The germline V gene has CDR1 SGHRS and CDR2 YFSETQ. The CDR3 sequence is 15 residues long. The CDR3 nucleotides are TGCGCCAGCAGCTTAGGGGGCATCCCCCAAGAGACCCAGTACTTC. Protein product: CASSLGGIPQETQYF. Supplemented by reference TRBV5-1 and TRBJ2-5, the full variable domain reads KAGVTQTPRYLIKTRGQQVTLSCSPISGHRSVSWYQQTPGQGLQFLFEYFSETQRNKGNFPGRFSGRQFSNSRSEMNVSTLELGDSALYLCASSLGGIPQETQYFGPGTRLLVL.

The V and J genes are TRBV28 and TRBJ1-2; D is perhaps TRBD1 (5 bases). Trimming shortened V by 5 bases and J by 1 base, and 11 bases separated the two germline ends. CDR3 length: 14 amino acids. CDR1 is MDHEN and CDR2 is SYDVKM in the germline V gene. In DNA form, the CDR3 reads TGTGCCAGCAGTACGACAGATAGTAACTATGGCTACACCTTC. Translated, it gives CASSTTDSNYGYTF.

V gene TRBV6-1 combines with J gene TRBJ2-5; D is unresolved. The V and J ends lost 2 bases and 0 bases respectively, with 4 bases between them. Germline V gene data show CDR1 as MNHNS and CDR2 as SASEGT. The CDR3 consists of 13 residues. The chain's CDR3 is CASSEQYQETQYF. CDR3 DNA: TGTGCCAGCAGTGAACAGTACCAAGAGACCCAGTACTTC.

The chain couples TRBV10-3 to TRBJ2-7; 9 bases are shared with TRBD1. Germline V CDR1 and CDR2: ENHRY, SYGVKD. This CDR3 has 15 amino acids. After removal of 6 bases from V and 0 bases from J, the junction contained 6 bases not matched to a gene. CDR3 sequence: CAISDLGQGSYEQYF. For the CDR3, the DNA is TGTGCCATCAGCGACCTGGGACAGGGCTCCTACGAGCAGTACTTC.

The V gene is TRBV6-5, the J gene TRBJ1-2; 10 nucleotides match TRBD1. V trimming: 5 bases; J trimming: 7 bases; junction bases outside the gene matches: 10. Germline values: CDR1 MNHEY, CDR2 SVGAGI. The CDR3 length is 15 residues. Here the CDR3 DNA reads TGTGCCAGCAGTCCGACAGGGGGCGTCTTTCCTGGCTACACCTTC. It yields the protein CASSPTGGVFPGYTF.

This CDR3 is CASSALRGQSYGYTF. CDR3 nucleotides: TGTGCCAGTAGTGCCTTAAGAGGGCAGAGCTATGGCTACACCTTC. The gene calls are TRBV19 and TRBJ1-2; D remains ambiguous. The CDR3 length is 15 residues. Germline lookup yields CDR1 LNHDA and CDR2 SQIVND (reference sequence). V shed 5 bases and J shed 4 bases, with 17 bases lying between them.

V and J are TRBV3-1 (or the pseudogene TRBV3-2) and TRBJ1-5, with D unresolved. Germline CDR1 reads LGHDT; CDR2 reads YNNKEL (reference sequence). This CDR3 has 16 residues. V was pared by 2 bases and J by 0 bases, with 11 bases between. Here the CDR3 reads CASSQYSPNSNQPQHF. CDR3 DNA sequence: TGTGCCAGCAGCCAATACTCACCGAATAGCAATCAGCCCCAGCATTTT.

The V gene is TRBV18, the J gene TRBJ2-2; 12 bases align to TRBD1. This CDR3 has 17 amino acids. From germline, CDR1 is KGHSH and CDR2 LQKENI. V shed 3 bases, J shed 7 bases, and the junction held 9 bases outside the gene matches. For the CDR3, the DNA is TGTGCCAGCTCACCCCCCGGGACAGGGGGCGCGGACGGGGAGCTGTTTTTT. It translates to CASSPPGTGGADGELFF.